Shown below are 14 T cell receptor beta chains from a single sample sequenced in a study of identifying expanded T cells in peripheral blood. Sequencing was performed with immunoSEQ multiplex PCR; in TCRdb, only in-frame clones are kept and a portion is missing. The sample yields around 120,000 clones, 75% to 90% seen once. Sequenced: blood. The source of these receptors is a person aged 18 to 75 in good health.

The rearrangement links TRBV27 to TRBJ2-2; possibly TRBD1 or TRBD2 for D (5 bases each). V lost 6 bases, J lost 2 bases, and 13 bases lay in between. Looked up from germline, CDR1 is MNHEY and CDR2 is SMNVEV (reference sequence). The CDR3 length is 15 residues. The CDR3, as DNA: TGTGCCAGCAGAGCCGGGACGACAAACACCGGGGAGCTGTTTTTT. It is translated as CASRAGTTNTGELFF.

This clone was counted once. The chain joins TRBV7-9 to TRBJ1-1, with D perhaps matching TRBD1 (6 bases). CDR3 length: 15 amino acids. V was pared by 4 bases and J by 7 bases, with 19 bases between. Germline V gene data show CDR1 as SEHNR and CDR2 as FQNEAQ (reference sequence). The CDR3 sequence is CASSSGAARFGEAFF. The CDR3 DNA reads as TGTGCCAGCAGCTCAGGGGCAGCCCGGTTTGGTGAAGCTTTCTTT.

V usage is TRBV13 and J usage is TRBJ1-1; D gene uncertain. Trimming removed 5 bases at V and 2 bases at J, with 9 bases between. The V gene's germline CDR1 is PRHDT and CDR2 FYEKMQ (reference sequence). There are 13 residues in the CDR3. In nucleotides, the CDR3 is TGTGCCAGCAGCGGCCCTGTAAACACTGAAGCTTTCTTT. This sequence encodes CASSGPVNTEAFF. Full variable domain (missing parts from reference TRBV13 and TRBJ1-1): AAGVIQSPRHLIKEKRETATLKCYPIPRHDTVYWYQQGPGQDPQFLISFYEKMQSDKGSIPDRFSAQQFSDYHSELNMSSLELGDSALYFCASSGPVNTEAFFGQGTRLTVV.

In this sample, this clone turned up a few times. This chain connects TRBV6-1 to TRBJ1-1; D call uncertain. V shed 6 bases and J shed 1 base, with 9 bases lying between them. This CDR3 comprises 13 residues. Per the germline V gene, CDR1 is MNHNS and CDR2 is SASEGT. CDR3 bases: TGTGCCAGCAGAGAGGACGGGAACACTGAAGCTTTCTTT. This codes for CASREDGNTEAFF.

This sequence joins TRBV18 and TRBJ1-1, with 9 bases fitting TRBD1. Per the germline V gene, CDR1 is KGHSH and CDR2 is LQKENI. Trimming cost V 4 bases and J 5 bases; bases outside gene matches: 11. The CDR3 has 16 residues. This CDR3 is CASSQIWDRVDTEAFF. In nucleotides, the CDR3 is TGTGCCAGCTCACAGATTTGGGACAGGGTGGATACTGAAGCTTTCTTT.

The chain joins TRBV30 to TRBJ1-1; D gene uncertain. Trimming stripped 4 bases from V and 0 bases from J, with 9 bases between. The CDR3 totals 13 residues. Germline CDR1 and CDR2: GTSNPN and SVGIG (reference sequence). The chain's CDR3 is CAWTPSLNTEAFF. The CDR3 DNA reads TGTGCCTGGACGCCCAGCTTGAACACTGAAGCTTTCTTT. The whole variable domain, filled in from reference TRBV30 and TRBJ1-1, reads SQTIHQWPATLVQPVGSPLSLECTVEGTSNPNLYWYRQAAGRGLQLLFYSVGIGQISSEVPQNLSASRPQDRQFILSSKKLLLSDSGFYLCAWTPSLNTEAFFGQGTRLTVV.

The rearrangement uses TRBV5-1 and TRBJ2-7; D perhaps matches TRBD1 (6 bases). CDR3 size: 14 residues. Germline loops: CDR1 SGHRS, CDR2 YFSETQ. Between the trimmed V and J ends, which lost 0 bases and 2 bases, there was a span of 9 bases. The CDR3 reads CASSLGAGAYEQYF. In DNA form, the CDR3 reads TGCGCCAGCAGCTTGGGCGCAGGGGCCTACGAGCAGTACTTC.

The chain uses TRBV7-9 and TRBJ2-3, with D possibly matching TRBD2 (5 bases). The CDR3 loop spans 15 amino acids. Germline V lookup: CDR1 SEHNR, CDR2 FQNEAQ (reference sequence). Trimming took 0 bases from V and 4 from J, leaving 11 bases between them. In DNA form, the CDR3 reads TGTGCCAGCAGCTTAGCGAGGGTGGATCCAGATACGCAGTATTTT. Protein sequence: CASSLARVDPDTQYF.

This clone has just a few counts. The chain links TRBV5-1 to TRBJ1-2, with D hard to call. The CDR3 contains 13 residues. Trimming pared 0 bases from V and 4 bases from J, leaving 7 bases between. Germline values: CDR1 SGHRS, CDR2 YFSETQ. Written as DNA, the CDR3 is TGCGCCAGCAGCTTGGAGTCAGTCTATGGCTACACCTTC. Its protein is CASSLESVYGYTF. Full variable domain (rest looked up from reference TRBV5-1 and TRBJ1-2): KAGVTQTPRYLIKTRGQQVTLSCSPISGHRSVSWYQQTPGQGLQFLFEYFSETQRNKGNFPGRFSGRQFSNSRSEMNVSTLELGDSALYLCASSLESVYGYTFGSGTRLTVV.

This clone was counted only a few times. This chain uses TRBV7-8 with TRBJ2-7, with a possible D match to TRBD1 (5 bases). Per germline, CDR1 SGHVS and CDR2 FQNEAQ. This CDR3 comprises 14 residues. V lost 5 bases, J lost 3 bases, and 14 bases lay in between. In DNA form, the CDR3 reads TGTGCCAGCAGCCCAACGGAGCAGGGCTACGAGCAGTACTTC. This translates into CASSPTEQGYEQYF. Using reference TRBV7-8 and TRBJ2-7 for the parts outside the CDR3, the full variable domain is GAGVSQSPRYKVAKRGQDVALRCDPISGHVSLFWYQQALGQGPEFLTYFQNEAQLDKSGLPSDRFFAERPEGSVSTLKIQRTQQEDSAVYLCASSPTEQGYEQYFGPGTRLTVT.

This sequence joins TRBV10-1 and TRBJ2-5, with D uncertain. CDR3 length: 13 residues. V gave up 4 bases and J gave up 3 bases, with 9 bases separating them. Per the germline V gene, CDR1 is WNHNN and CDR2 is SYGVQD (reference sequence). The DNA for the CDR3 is TGCGCCAGCAGTGGCGCAGGAGAAGAGACCCAGTACTTC. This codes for CASSGAGEETQYF.

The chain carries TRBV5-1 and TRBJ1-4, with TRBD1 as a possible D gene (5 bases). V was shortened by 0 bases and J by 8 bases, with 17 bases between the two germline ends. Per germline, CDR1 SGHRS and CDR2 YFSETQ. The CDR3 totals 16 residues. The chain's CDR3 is CASSLVFQGAEEKLFF. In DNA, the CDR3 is TGCGCCAGCAGCTTGGTGTTTCAGGGCGCGGAAGAAAAACTGTTTTTT.

The CDR3 reads CASSPGVLAGTDTQYF. In DNA form, the CDR3 reads TGCGCCAGCAGCCCTGGCGTTCTAGCCGGGACAGATACGCAGTATTTT. The chain uses TRBV5-1 and TRBJ2-3, with D maybe TRBD2 (5 bases). Trimming removed 4 bases from V and 3 bases from J, with 18 bases in between. Germline CDR1 SGHRS, CDR2 YFSETQ. The CDR3 length is 16 residues.

In DNA form, the CDR3 reads TGCGCCAGCACCTCCCAAGCGGGAGGCTCCTACGAGCAGTACTTC. This encodes CASTSQAGGSYEQYF. V gene TRBV5-1 combines with J gene TRBJ2-7; 9 bases line up with TRBD2. The CDR3 loop spans 15 amino acids. J was trimmed by 0 bases and V by 6 bases; bases with no gene match: 7. Per germline, CDR1 SGHRS and CDR2 YFSETQ.